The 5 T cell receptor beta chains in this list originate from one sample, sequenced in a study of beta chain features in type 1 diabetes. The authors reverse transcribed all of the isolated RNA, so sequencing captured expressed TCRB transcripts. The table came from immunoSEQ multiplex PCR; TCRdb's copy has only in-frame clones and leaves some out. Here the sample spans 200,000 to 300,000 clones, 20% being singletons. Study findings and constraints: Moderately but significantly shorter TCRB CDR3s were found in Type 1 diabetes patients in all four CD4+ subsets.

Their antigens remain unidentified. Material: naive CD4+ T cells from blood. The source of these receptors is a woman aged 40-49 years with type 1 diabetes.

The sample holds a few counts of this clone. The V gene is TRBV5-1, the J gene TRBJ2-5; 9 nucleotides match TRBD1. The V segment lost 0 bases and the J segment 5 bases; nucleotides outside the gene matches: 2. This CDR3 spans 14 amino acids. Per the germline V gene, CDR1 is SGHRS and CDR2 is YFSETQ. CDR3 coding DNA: TGCGCCAGCAGCTTGGACAGGGGGCATGAGACCCAGTACTTC. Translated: CASSLDRGHETQYF.

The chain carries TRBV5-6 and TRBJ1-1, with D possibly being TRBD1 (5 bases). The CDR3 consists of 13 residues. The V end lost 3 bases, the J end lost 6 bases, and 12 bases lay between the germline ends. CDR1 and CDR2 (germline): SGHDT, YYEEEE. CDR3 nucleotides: TGTGCCAGCAGCTCCCGGGGGGGACCTGAAGCTTTCTTT. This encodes CASSSRGGPEAFF.

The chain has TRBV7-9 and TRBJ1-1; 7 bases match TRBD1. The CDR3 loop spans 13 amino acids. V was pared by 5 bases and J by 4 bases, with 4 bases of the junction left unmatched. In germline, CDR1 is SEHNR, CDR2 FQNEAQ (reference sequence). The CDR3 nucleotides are TGTGCCAGCAGCGACAGGGTAGCCACTGAAGCTTTCTTT. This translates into CASSDRVATEAFF.

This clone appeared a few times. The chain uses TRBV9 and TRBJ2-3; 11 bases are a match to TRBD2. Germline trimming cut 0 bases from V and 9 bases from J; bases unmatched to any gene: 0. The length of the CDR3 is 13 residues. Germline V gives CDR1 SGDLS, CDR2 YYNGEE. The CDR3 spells CASSVVAGGTQYF. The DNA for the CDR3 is TGTGCCAGCAGCGTAGTAGCGGGAGGGACGCAGTATTTT.

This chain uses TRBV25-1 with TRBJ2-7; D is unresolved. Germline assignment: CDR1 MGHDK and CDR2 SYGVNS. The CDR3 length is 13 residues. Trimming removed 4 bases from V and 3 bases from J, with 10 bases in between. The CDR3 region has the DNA TGTGCCAGCAGTGGATTTTCGGTCTACGAGCAGTACTTC. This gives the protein CASSGFSVYEQYF.